This T cell receptor (beta chain) was captured by sequencing in a study of identical twins. General observations from the study: Excess sharing by twins proved weaker in beta out-of-frame sequences.

From germline, CDR1 is LGHNA and CDR2 YNFKEQ. V was cut by 2 bases and J by 6 bases, with 11 bases left in between. This CDR3 has 15 residues. TCRdb processed the 5' RACE reads anew with MiXCR; each CDR3 protein has one entry. The sample records 450,000 to 650,000 distinct CDR3 sequences, about 15% being singletons. As for this clonotype: The antigen is not known.

The sample was also reused in another study, on yellow fever vaccine responses in identical twins.

The sequenced sample was CD4+ T cells sorted from blood. This sequence originates from a woman between 18 and 29 years old in good health. V is TRBV4-2 and J is TRBJ1-6; D uncertain. The CDR3 loop is CASSQSTEVNSPLHF. CDR3 DNA sequence: TGTGCCAGCAGCCAATCTACCGAGGTTAATTCACCCCTCCACTTT.